What follows are 20 T cell receptor beta chains derived from one specimen sequenced in a study of beta chain features in type 1 diabetes. The study, taken as a whole, reports: Shorter TCRB CDR3s, moderately but significantly so, were found in Type 1 diabetes patients in all four CD4+ subsets.

Every bit of the isolated RNA underwent reverse transcription, so sequencing read expressed TCRB transcripts. Assay used: immunoSEQ multiplex PCR; TCRdb lists only in-frame clones, some missing. The sample includes 200,000 to 250,000 clones, about 14% of them seen just once. Their antigens are not known. The sample taken for sequencing was naive CD4+ T cells from blood. Every receptor here comes from a man aged 30 to 45 with type 1 diabetes.

This clone was seen a few times. This chain joins TRBV5-1 and TRBJ2-3; TRBD2 aligns across 7 bases. The CDR3 is 15 amino acids. J lost 0 bases, V lost 3 bases, and 4 bases had no gene match. The V gene's germline CDR1 is SGHRS and CDR2 YFSETQ. The CDR3 nucleotides read TGCGCCAGCAGCTCGGGGGGAAGGAGCACAGATACGCAGTATTTT. It translates to CASSSGGRSTDTQYF.

The chain links TRBV10-3 to TRBJ2-5, with a tentative D call TRBD2 (5 bases). The CDR3 is made up of 13 amino acids. V lost 4 bases and J lost 3, with 9 bases in between. From germline, CDR1 is ENHRY and CDR2 SYGVKD. CDR3 protein: CAISVAAEETQYF. The CDR3 nucleotides read TGTGCCATCAGTGTAGCAGCGGAAGAGACCCAGTACTTC.

This clone was observed a handful of times. The gene calls are TRBV28 and TRBJ2-5; D gene unclear. Germline lookup yields CDR1 MDHEN and CDR2 SYDVKM. The CDR3 has 14 amino acids. Trimming pared 6 bases from V and 0 bases from J, leaving 11 bases between. CDR3 protein: CASSSRRDQETQYF. CDR3 DNA sequence: TGTGCCAGCAGCTCGAGACGGGACCAAGAGACCCAGTACTTC.

The rearrangement links TRBV5-1 to TRBJ1-1; D is ambiguous. Germline CDR1 is SGHRS and CDR2 is YFSETQ. The CDR3 runs 14 residues. Between the trimmed V and J ends, which lost 0 bases and 2 bases, there was a span of 8 bases. As DNA, the CDR3 is TGCGCCAGCAGCTTGGCCGCGGTTAACACTGAAGCTTTCTTT. The encoded protein is CASSLAAVNTEAFF.

In its sample, this clone was seen a few times. One end of the junction does not line up with germline, which may come from a read error. The CDR3 DNA sequence: TGTGCCAGCTCCTCGTCGGGACTAGGGGTTTTT. Protein: CASSSSGLGVF. This sequence joins TRBV18 and TRBJ1-4, with D perhaps matching TRBD1 (5 bases). CDR1 and CDR2 from the germline V gene are KGHSH and LQKENI. The CDR3 runs 11 residues.

This clone was picked up a small number of times. The rearrangement links TRBV5-4 to TRBJ2-3; D is uncertain. The CDR3 extends over 15 amino acids. V was trimmed by 0 bases and J by 0 bases, leaving 8 bases between them. In germline, CDR1 is SGHNT, CDR2 YYREEE (reference sequence). Here the CDR3 DNA reads TGTGCCAGCAGCTTGGGACTTCTAAGCACAGATACGCAGTATTTT. Amino acids: CASSLGLLSTDTQYF.

The J gene is TRBJ2-3, the V gene TRBV5-4; no reliable D call. V was trimmed by 4 bases and J by 2 bases, leaving 5 bases between them. Germline values: CDR1 SGHNT, CDR2 YYREEE (reference sequence). This CDR3 is built from 12 residues. The CDR3 spells CASSRDTDTQYF. The CDR3 nucleotides read TGTGCCAGCAGCAGAGACACAGATACGCAGTATTTT.

The genes are TRBV7-9 and TRBJ2-5, with 10 bases that match TRBD1. CDR3 size: 15 residues. V lost 2 bases and J lost 5; bases outside the gene matches: 5. Germline lookup yields CDR1 SEHNR and CDR2 FQNEAQ (reference sequence). CDR3 DNA sequence: TGTGCCAGCAGCTTACTGGGACAGGGGTTTGAGACCCAGTACTTC. It specifies CASSLLGQGFETQYF.

In its sample, this clone was seen a few times. This rearrangement joins TRBV19 to TRBJ2-7, with a weak D call TRBD2 (6 bases). Between the trimmed V and J ends, which lost 6 bases and 3 bases, there was a span of 15 bases. Germline lookup yields CDR1 LNHDA and CDR2 SQIVND (reference sequence). CDR3 size: 14 residues. CDR3 sequence: CASRVVPGSYEQYF. The DNA for the CDR3 is TGTGCCAGTAGAGTGGTGCCCGGGAGCTACGAGCAGTACTTC.

Of note for this clone: This CDR3 is also generated by other DNA sequences in the sample. V usage is TRBV18 and J usage is TRBJ2-5, with D tentatively TRBD2 (6 bases). Per the germline V gene, CDR1 is KGHSH and CDR2 is LQKENI. This CDR3 comprises 13 residues. V was clipped by 3 bases and J by 1 base, with 6 bases between them. CDR3 in DNA: TGTGCCAGCTCACCCGGGGGCCAAGAGACCCAGTACTTC. It encodes CASSPGGQETQYF.

Only a few counts were recorded for this clone. The chain links TRBV30 to TRBJ2-6, with a possible D match to TRBD1 (5 bases). The CDR3 is 15 amino acids. The germline V and J ends were trimmed by 3 bases and 2 bases, with 11 bases remaining between them. Germline V gene lookup returns CDR1 GTSNPN and CDR2 SVGIG (reference sequence). The CDR3: CAWRVTRAGANVLTF. Written as DNA, the CDR3 is TGTGCCTGGAGGGTCACCAGGGCTGGGGCCAACGTCCTGACTTTC.

This clone was seen once. The chain uses TRBV6-4 and TRBJ2-1; weak D call: TRBD2 (6 bases). Germline values: CDR1 MRHNA, CDR2 SNTAGT. V was cut by 4 bases and J by 3 bases, with 10 bases left in between. This CDR3 is 14 amino acids long. The CDR3 DNA reads as TGTGCCAGCAGTGGGGGGGATAGCTACAATGAGCAGTTCTTC. This encodes CASSGGDSYNEQFF.

This clone has just a few counts. V gene TRBV11-2 combines with J gene TRBJ1-1; TRBD1 is a possible D gene (6 bases). Germline V CDR1 and CDR2: SGHAT, FQNNGV. This CDR3 region has 15 residues. Trimming took 2 bases from V and 0 from J, leaving 10 bases between them. The CDR3 DNA sequence: TGTGCCAGCAGCTTAAGAACAGGGTTGAACACTGAAGCTTTCTTT. Translation: CASSLRTGLNTEAFF.

The table lists this clone with a few counts. V is TRBV6-5 and J is TRBJ1-2, with D possibly TRBD1 on 6 matching bases. This CDR3 is 16 amino acids long. V gave up 2 bases and J gave up 2 bases, with 15 bases separating them. Looked up from germline, CDR1 is MNHEY and CDR2 is SVGAGI. CDR3 coding DNA: TGTGCCAGCAGTTACGTCGGGAGGGGGGAGAACTATGGCTACACCTTC. Translation: CASSYVGRGENYGYTF.

The sample holds a few counts of this clone. This chain uses TRBV28 with TRBJ1-5; D is uncertain. Trimming shortened V by 7 bases and J by 2 bases, and 12 bases separated the two germline ends. The germline gives CDR1 MDHEN, CDR2 SYDVKM. The CDR3 is 14 amino acids. The CDR3 DNA is TGTGCCAGCAATCCCCCCGGAGGCAATCAGCCCCAGCATTTT. Protein product: CASNPPGGNQPQHF.

A few counts support this clone. V is TRBV5-1 and J is TRBJ1-1; D remains unclear. CDR3 length: 13 amino acids. The V gene's germline CDR1 is SGHRS and CDR2 YFSETQ. V was pared by 2 bases and J by 3 bases, with 8 bases between. The CDR3 nucleotides are TGCGCCAGCAGCTTCGTCGGGGACACTGAAGCTTTCTTT. Translated, it gives CASSFVGDTEAFF.

This clone was detected a few times. J is TRBJ2-1 and V is TRBV2, with 8 positions matching TRBD2. With V trimmed by 8 bases and J by 12 bases, 12 bases remained unmatched. CDR3 length: 13 amino acids. Germline CDR1 SNHLY, CDR2 FYNNEI. This CDR3 reads CASARGLGGWQFF. The CDR3 region has the DNA TGTGCCAGCGCCCGGGGACTAGGGGGTTGGCAGTTCTTC.

This clone has more than one count but fewer than ten. The chain recombines TRBV9 with TRBJ1-5, with D possibly matching TRBD1 (5 bases). The CDR3 covers 14 residues. Germline V gene lookup returns CDR1 SGDLS and CDR2 YYNGEE. Trimming removed 2 bases at V and 5 bases at J, with 11 bases between. CDR3 amino acids: CASSVGGGYQPQHF. The CDR3 nucleotides read TGTGCCAGCAGCGTTGGGGGAGGATATCAGCCCCAGCATTTT.

Concerning this clone itself: The sample carries other DNA sequences with the same CDR3. This sequence joins TRBV5-1 and TRBJ1-1; D is ambiguous. Germline CDR1 SGHRS, CDR2 YFSETQ. The CDR3 has 14 residues. Trimming took off 0 bases at V and 2 bases at J, with 8 bases between the two ends. CDR3 nucleotides: TGCGCCAGCAGCTTGGGGCCGGGAAACACTGAAGCTTTCTTT. Translation: CASSLGPGNTEAFF. Supplemented by reference TRBV5-1 and TRBJ1-1, the full variable domain reads KAGVTQTPRYLIKTRGQQVTLSCSPISGHRSVSWYQQTPGQGLQFLFEYFSETQRNKGNFPGRFSGRQFSNSRSEMNVSTLELGDSALYLCASSLGPGNTEAFFGQGTRLTVV.

The V gene is TRBV7-9, the J gene TRBJ2-3; possibly TRBD1 for D (6 bases). Trimming pared 5 bases from V and 6 bases from J, leaving 24 bases between. The CDR3 consists of 17 residues. Germline V gene lookup returns CDR1 SEHNR and CDR2 FQNEAQ (reference sequence). CDR3: CASSLGGGRGGLDTQYF. Here the CDR3 DNA reads TGTGCCAGCAGCCTAGGAGGTGGCAGGGGTGGTTTGGATACGCAGTATTTT.